This TCR beta chain was sequenced for a study of blood T cell repertoires in COVID-19. With V trimmed by 4 bases and J by 5 bases, 12 bases remained unmatched. Germline V lookup: CDR1 MRHNA, CDR2 SNTAGT. This CDR3 region has 16 residues. Measured with immunoSEQ multiplex PCR; TCRdb has only the in-frame clones, and not every one. Among around 250,000 clones listed, 85% to 90% were seen once. V gene TRBV6-4 combines with J gene TRBJ2-5; the match to TRBD2 covers 8 bases. Sample: PBMCs or T cells enriched from blood (not recorded which). The source is a man aged 50-59 years who had been exposed to COVID-19. CDR3 sequence (DNA): TGTGCCAGCAGTGGGCAGCGGGAGCCCCTTGGCGAGACCCAGTACTTC. As protein: CASSGQREPLGETQYF.